This T cell receptor beta chain was observed in a study of cytomegalovirus exposure and HLA in healthy donors. Looking at the study overall: In an early release, HLA-typed donors contributed 90 million or so unique TCR sequences. The study placed approximately 78% of its approximately 360 genotyped donors in the Caucasian-associated ancestry cluster. Study findings and constraints: The authors listed 150 to 200 TCR beta chains as cytomegalovirus-associated.

The CDR3 sequence is 12 residues long. In germline, CDR1 is SNHLY, CDR2 FYNNEI. The V end was cut by 6 bases, the J end by 8 bases, with 11 bases between. Details on this clone: Its antigen is currently unknown.

With 60 Vbeta and 13 Jbeta primers, the PCR was carried out. The data were produced by immunoSEQ multiplex PCR, yet TCRdb's version contains in-frame clones alone and is incomplete. Its table lists around 100,000 clones. Nominally healthy donors were sampled, though unrecorded immune exposures were likely. V gene TRBV2 combines with J gene TRBJ2-1, with D possibly matching TRBD2 (5 bases). This clonotype was sampled from a man between 25 and 39 years old in good health and CMV-seronegative. Specimen: PBMCs. The DNA for the CDR3 is TGTGCCAGCAGGGACTCTAGGCATGAGCAGTTCTTC. Translated: CASRDSRHEQFF.